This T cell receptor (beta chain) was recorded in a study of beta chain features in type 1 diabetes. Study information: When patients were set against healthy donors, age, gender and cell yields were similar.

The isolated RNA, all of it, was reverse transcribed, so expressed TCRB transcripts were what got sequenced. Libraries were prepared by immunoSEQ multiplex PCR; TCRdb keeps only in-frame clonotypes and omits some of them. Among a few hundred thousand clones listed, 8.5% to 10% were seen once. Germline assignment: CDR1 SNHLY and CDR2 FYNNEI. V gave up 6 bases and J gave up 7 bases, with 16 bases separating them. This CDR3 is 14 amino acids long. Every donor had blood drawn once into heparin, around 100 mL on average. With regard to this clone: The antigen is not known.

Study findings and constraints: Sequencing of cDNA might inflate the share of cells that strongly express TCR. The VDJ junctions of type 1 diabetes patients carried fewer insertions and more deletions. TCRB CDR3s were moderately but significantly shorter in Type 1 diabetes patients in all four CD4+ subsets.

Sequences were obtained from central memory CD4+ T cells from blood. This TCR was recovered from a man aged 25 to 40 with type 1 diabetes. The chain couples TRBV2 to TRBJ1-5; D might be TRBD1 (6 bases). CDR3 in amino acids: CASRQGWLEQPQHF. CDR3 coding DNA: TGTGCCAGCAGACAGGGCTGGCTGGAACAGCCCCAGCATTTT.